Described below is a single TCR beta chain sequence and its context. The antigen is unknown. The sample belongs to a study of PD-1 blockade in mismatch repair-deficient tumors. About the research overall: Patients had fewer than 15 mismatch repair-deficient cancer types and were previously treated and progressing.

PCR or immunohistochemistry showed mismatch repair deficiency in every enrolled patient. The assay was immunoSEQ multiplex PCR, and TCRdb's table has in-frame clones only and misses some. The profile shows fewer than 100,000 clones, approximately 81% of them singletons. The CDR3 sequence is 16 residues long. V was clipped by 5 bases and J by 0 bases, with 14 bases between them. The germline gives CDR1 SQVTM, CDR2 ANQGSEA. Study-wide results and caveats: After pembrolizumab, tumor-resident clones rose rapidly, then generally contracted before radiologic responses.

The clonotype was recovered from an adult with mismatch repair-deficient cancer. V is TRBV29-1 and J is TRBJ2-6, with D hard to call. The source was peripheral blood, collected 12 weeks after starting pembrolizumab. The CDR3 nucleotides are TGCAGCGTTCCCTGGACGCGCCGCTCTGGGGCCAACGTCCTGACTTTC. Its protein product is CSVPWTRRSGANVLTF.